This T cell receptor (beta chain) was found in a study of PD-1 blockade in classical Hodgkin lymphoma. Time point here: newly diagnosed, previously untreated cHL patient sample. This CDR3 region has 15 residues. Germline V CDR1 and CDR2: SGHKS, YYEKEE (reference sequence). With 2 bases removed from V and 4 bases from J, the gap between germline ends came to 15 bases. Produced via immunoSEQ multiplex PCR; TCRdb's table is partial and in-frame only. The sample lists approximately 20,000 clones, approximately 94% seen once, with over 4.5% in the top ten. Sequences were obtained from peripheral blood mononuclear cells (PBMCs). The TCR was taken from a human donor with classical Hodgkin lymphoma. V usage is TRBV5-5 and J usage is TRBJ2-5; no reliable D call. As DNA, the CDR3 is TGTGCCAGCAGCTTAATAGGTCTCTCAGGAGAGACCCAGTACTTC. Translating gives CASSLIGLSGETQYF.